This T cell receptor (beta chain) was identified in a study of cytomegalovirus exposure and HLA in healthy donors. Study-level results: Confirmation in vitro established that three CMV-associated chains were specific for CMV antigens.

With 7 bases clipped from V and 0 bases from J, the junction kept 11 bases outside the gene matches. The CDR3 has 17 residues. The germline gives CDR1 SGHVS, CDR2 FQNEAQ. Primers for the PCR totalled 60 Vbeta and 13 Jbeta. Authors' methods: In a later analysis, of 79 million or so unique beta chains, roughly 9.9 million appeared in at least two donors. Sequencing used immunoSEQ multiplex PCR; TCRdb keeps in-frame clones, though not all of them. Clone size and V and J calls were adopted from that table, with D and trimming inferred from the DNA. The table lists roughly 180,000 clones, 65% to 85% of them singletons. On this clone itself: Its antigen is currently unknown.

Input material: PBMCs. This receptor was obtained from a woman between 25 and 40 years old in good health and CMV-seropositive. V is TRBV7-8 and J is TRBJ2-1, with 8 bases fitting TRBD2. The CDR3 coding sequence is TGTGCCAGCACCCGGGAGGGTGGGGCTAACTCCTACAATGAGCAGTTCTTC. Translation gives CASTREGGANSYNEQFF.